This TCR beta chain is from a study of blood T cell repertoires in COVID-19 (dated by TCRdb to 2018 to 2021). In terms of the full investigation: Samples covering the acute and convalescent phases of COVID-19 were provided by collaborators in the United States, Italy and Spain. HLA class I and class II types, where available, came from metadata supplied by the sample provider rather than from assay-based typing. The dataset comprised deeply sampled blood TCRbeta repertoires from subjects exposed to, actively infected with, or recovered from COVID-19. The sample metadata nearly always contained a de-identified subject ID, COVID-19 status, age in years and sex. Samples were obtained from the ongoing ImmuneRACE study (first 160 participants) and from 950 to 1,500 subjects provided by 6 global collaborators. The repertoires were made available in a free public database intended to serve as a resource for research on the immune response to SARS-CoV-2. The material from the prospective study consisted of cDNA or gDNA derived from T cells, B-cell-depleted T cells, or PBMCs. What the study reported, not specific to this receptor: Clinical and demographic metadata were provided uncurated, with the amount varying by source and participant.

Collaborating institutions collected whole blood in K2EDTA tubes following their own protocols. Collaborator samples were shipped for TCRbeta analysis as frozen whole blood, isolated PBMCs, or DNA extracted from either sample type. The CDR3 sequence holds 12 residues, the cysteine and phenylalanine included. Of the read, only the CDR3 DNA is kept; its 36 bases are in frame from base 1. The V and J ends are trimmed by 8 bases and 11 bases, leaving 13 bases between them. Per the germline V gene, MNHEY is the CDR1 and SVGAGI is the CDR2. The immunoSEQ Assay, a bias-controlled multiplex PCR, was used to amplify TCRbeta CDR3 regions from genomic DNA. The original methods were these. The number of nucleated cells in each sample was estimated by amplification of reference gene primers within the assay. Sequence reads were collapsed and filtered to measure the absolute abundance of every unique TCRbeta CDR3 rearrangement. For each sample, productive Simpson clonality was calculated as the square root of Simpson's diversity index over productive rearrangements. This is the immuneACCESS table as TCRdb keeps it, with only in-frame sequences that have V and J called. A part of the clones is gone; compared with another copy, unresolved V genes explain less than half, and the rest is unexplained. V, J and clone size derive from that table, while D and trimming were established from the DNA sequence. This sample is represented by under 100,000 clones; just under 85% of them were singletons. 15% to 20% of the sample is taken by the ten largest.

As regards this clone: The antigen this receptor binds is unknown. Qualities for individual bases were not recorded, and no much larger clone is one base off.

The origin of this receptor is a man aged 80 or over with active or convalescent COVID-19. The specimen sequenced was peripheral blood. The V and J segments used are TRBV6-5 and TRBJ1-6; perhaps TRBD1 is the D gene, with 5 bases matching. The nucleotide sequence is given as TGTGCCAGCGGGGCTAGGAGTGCACCCCTCCACTTT. Translated, this is CASGARSAPLHF.